This T cell receptor (beta chain) was sequenced in a study of read filtering for tumor transcriptome and immune sequencing. Study-wide context: R-ISS stage counts were eight or nine for I, about 15 for II, six or seven for III. Whole-transcriptome libraries were prepared after DNase treatment.

The V and J ends lost 5 bases and 2 bases respectively, with 18 bases between them. Germline CDR1 and CDR2: DFQATT and SNEGSKA (reference sequence). The CDR3 length is 15 residues. Molecular barcoded adaptors covering alpha/delta and beta/gamma chains were used on roughly 400 ng RNA. TCRdb used MiXCR to reprocess the reads, holding one entry per CDR3 protein. The sample holds 55,000 to 60,000 distinct CDR3 sequences, over 9% seen once. The origin of this receptor is a donor at least 40 years old with multiple myeloma. The chain links TRBV20-1 to TRBJ2-5; D may be TRBD1 (6 bases). Sample: a population of CD138-negative cells sorted from bone marrow. The CDR3 sequence: CSADNRETLQETQYF. The DNA of the CDR3 is TGCAGTGCTGATAACAGGGAAACCTTACAAGAGACCCAGTACTTC.